Shown below are 9 T cell receptor beta chains from a single sample sequenced in a study of tumor-infiltrating T cells and Merkel cell polyomavirus. For the study at large: CD8+ T cells recognized the Merkel cell polyomavirus KLL epitope.

Robust Merkel cell polyomavirus Large T antigen positivity by immunohistochemistry was seen in all patients' tumors. Using immunoSEQ multiplex PCR, the repertoire was profiled, and TCRdb retains in-frame clones only, with some absent. The sample carries under 30,000 clones, 70% to 90% recorded once. Sequencing was performed on lymph node tissue. The receptors originated from a man aged 45 to 65 with Merkel cell carcinoma.

This chain uses TRBV29-1 with TRBJ2-2, with 10 bases fitting TRBD2. The length of the CDR3 is 14 residues. Germline CDR1 and CDR2: SQVTM and ANQGSEA. Trimming took 7 bases from V and 1 from J; bases not matched to a gene: 3. The DNA of the CDR3 is TGCAGCGGCAGGACTAGCGGGAACACCGGGGAGCTGTTTTTT. Protein product: CSGRTSGNTGELFF.

The chain carries TRBV28 and TRBJ2-2; no definite D call. This CDR3 has 16 residues. V was pared by 4 bases and J by 4 bases, with 16 bases between. Germline assignment: CDR1 MDHEN and CDR2 SYDVKM. The CDR3 DNA reads as TGTGCCAGCAGTTCACAGATTCACTTGTCCACCGGGGAGCTGTTTTTT. The encoded protein is CASSSQIHLSTGELFF.

This chain joins TRBV10-2 and TRBJ2-3; 8 nucleotides agree with TRBD2. There are 15 residues in the CDR3. V lost 6 bases and J lost 2; bases outside the gene matches: 7. Germline V gene lookup returns CDR1 WSHSY and CDR2 SAAADI. Here the CDR3 DNA reads TGCGCCAGCAGGCTAGGACTAGCAGACACAGATACGCAGTATTTT. It specifies CASRLGLADTDTQYF.

The chain is built from TRBV10-2 and TRBJ1-4; TRBD1 aligns across 10 bases. J was trimmed by 7 bases and V by 7 bases; bases with no gene match: 3. Per the germline V gene, CDR1 is WSHSY and CDR2 is SAAADI. This CDR3 region has 13 residues. The CDR3 DNA is TGCGCCAGCACGGACAGGGGGGGTGAAAAACTGTTTTTT. Protein sequence: CASTDRGGEKLFF.

This chain connects TRBV13 to TRBJ1-2, with a tentative D call TRBD1 (5 bases). Germline CDR1 and CDR2: PRHDT and FYEKMQ (reference sequence). The CDR3 runs 13 residues. Trimming removed 4 bases at V and 8 bases at J, with 14 bases between. In nucleotides, the CDR3 is TGTGCCAGCAGCTCACCCGGGACTAGAGGCTACACCTTC. Protein: CASSSPGTRGYTF.

Here the CDR3 DNA reads TGTGCCAGCAGTGACGGGAGTCAGTCCTACGAGCAGTACTTC. It encodes CASSDGSQSYEQYF. The chain carries TRBV6-1 and TRBJ2-7; D perhaps matches TRBD2 (6 bases). The CDR3 spans 14 residues. Trimming shortened V by 3 bases and J by 1 base, and 10 bases separated the two germline ends. From germline, CDR1 is MNHNS and CDR2 SASEGT.

J is TRBJ1-4 and V is TRBV12-2; the table's D call, TRBD1, was not checked against the DNA. TRBV12-2 is given as a pseudogene. The CDR3 loop spans 16 amino acids. The DNA of the CDR3 is TGTGCAAGTCGCTTCGGCCGGGGACAGGGAGGTGAAAAACTGTTTTTT. Encoded protein: CASRFGRGQGGEKLFF.

This sequence joins TRBV6-5 and TRBJ2-3; 9 bases fit TRBD2. V lost 3 bases to trimming and J lost 6 bases; unmatched junction nucleotides: 7. CDR1 and CDR2 from the germline V gene are MNHEY and SVGAGI. This CDR3 region has 15 residues. The CDR3 protein is CASSYGAGGQDTQYF. The CDR3 coding sequence is TGTGCCAGCAGTTATGGGGCGGGGGGGCAGGATACGCAGTATTTT.

This clone was detected only once. The chain links TRBV28 to TRBJ1-4; maybe TRBD1 (6 bases). V gave up 5 bases and J gave up 7 bases, with 17 bases separating them. Germline lookup yields CDR1 MDHEN and CDR2 SYDVKM. CDR3 length: 15 residues. The CDR3 DNA reads as TGTGCCAGCAGTATAGGGCAGGGGCGCGGTGAAAAACTGTTTTTT. Translating gives CASSIGQGRGEKLFF.